The sequence of this TCR beta chain was determined in a study of blood T cell repertoires in COVID-19. Study at large: The origin of the acute and convalescent COVID-19 samples was the United States, Italy and Spain.

CDR1 and CDR2 (germline): MNHEY, SVGAGI. V was trimmed by 6 bases and J by 7 bases, leaving 15 bases between them. This CDR3 spans 13 amino acids. Generated by immunoSEQ multiplex PCR, the TCRdb table keeps only in-frame clones and is missing some. The data show about 120,000 clones, almost 80% seen once. This TCR was recovered from a human donor in a cohort sampled during active COVID-19. Input material: peripheral blood. The chain is built from TRBV6-5 and TRBJ1-2; D possibly corresponds to TRBD1 (5 bases). The CDR3 here is CASRLGGDVGYTF. The CDR3 coding sequence is TGTGCCAGCAGACTCGGGGGGGATGTTGGCTACACCTTC.